A selection of T cell receptor beta chains follows, all from one sample in a study of cytomegalovirus exposure and HLA in healthy donors. Repertoires were generated with immunoSEQ multiplex PCR, while TCRdb's copy carries only in-frame clones and drops some. The sample consists of under 150,000 clones, roughly 80% of them appearing once. Material: PBMCs. These receptors all stem from a woman aged 35 to 49 in good health and CMV-seropositive. The CDR3 runs from the conserved cysteine through the conserved F or W. Each record gives: J gene, V gene, CDR3 protein.

TRBJ2-2 TRBV19 CASSLLAANTGELFF
TRBJ2-1 TRBV7-9 CASSFFRGSGDNEQFF
TRBJ1-5 TRBV6-5 CASSRGQGGQPQHF
TRBJ2-3 TRBV28 CASSLWTPFSGPHRNTQYF
TRBJ2-3 TRBV5-1 CASGGLAGGDTQYF
TRBJ2-2 TRBV27 CASSSLIVRATDTGELFF
TRBJ1-1 TRBV5-4 CASSLGDRILYPEAFF
TRBJ2-5 TRBV7-2 CASKLTLQETQYF
TRBJ2-7 TRBV11-3 CASSFLSRQGAWEQYF
TRBJ2-7 TRBV5-6 CASSLRSGAHEQYF
TRBJ2-7 TRBV29-1 CSVEGLAGQHEQYF
TRBJ1-6 TRBV27 CASRSGEGYNSPLHF
TRBJ1-2 TRBV6-5 CASNDRGRGYGYTF
TRBJ2-3 TRBV2 CASSEERGSTDTQYF
TRBJ2-2 TRBV19 CASNAGANGELFF
TRBJ1-2 TRBV9 CASSGGQGRYGYTF
TRBJ2-1 TRBV9 CASSVSTLAGDEQFF
TRBJ2-7 TRBV7-8 CASSFQPGQGASLGVF
TRBJ2-7 TRBV18 CASSPRTGSSYEQYF
TRBJ1-1 TRBV18 CASSPNRELGEAFF
TRBJ2-2 TRBV9 CASSVGREGELFF
TRBJ2-5 TRBV19 CASSILAPGQGRSETQYF
TRBJ2-2 TRBV27 CASTTGGRWNTGELFF
TRBJ2-7 TRBV19 CASSSTGTGKHEQYF
TRBJ2-7 TRBV28 CASSPPRGISYEQYF
TRBJ1-3 TRBV4-2 CASSQDQGTRSGNTIYF
TRBJ2-7 TRBV7-2 CASSLDREQYF
TRBJ2-5 TRBV6-5 CASSKGTGGAAQYF
TRBJ2-7 TRBV7-2 CASSLASGQAGTYEQYF
TRBJ2-7 TRBV6-1 CASSIRTGKLQYF
TRBJ2-3 TRBV5-4 CASSGQGVVTDTQYF
TRBJ2-7 TRBV28 CASSLRGTRLRPYEQYF
TRBJ2-1 TRBV7-3 CASSLNSANEQFF